Below are 26 T cell receptor beta chains sequenced from a single sample in a study of identical twins. TCRdb processed the 5' RACE reads anew with MiXCR; each CDR3 protein has one entry. The profile shows about 470,000 distinct CDR3 sequences, more than 20% of them singletons. These data were also filed under a second study, of T cells expressing NK-cell markers.

The sample consisted of CD4+ T cells sorted from blood. These TCRs come from a woman between 18 and 30 years old in good health.

This chain uses TRBV5-6 with TRBJ2-1, with 11 bases that match TRBD2. This CDR3 is built from 15 residues. Per the germline V gene, CDR1 is SGHDT and CDR2 is YYEEEE. V shed 3 bases, J shed 9 bases, and the junction held 8 bases outside the gene matches. In DNA, the CDR3 is TGTGCCAGCAGCTATCCGGGACTAGCGGTGTTTGAGCAGTTCTTC. It yields the protein CASSYPGLAVFEQFF.

This clonotype has only a few counts. The chain links TRBV7-2 to TRBJ1-1, with D possibly being TRBD1 (6 bases). Trimming took off 5 bases at V and 5 bases at J, with 21 bases between the two ends. The CDR3 is made up of 16 amino acids. Germline V CDR1 and CDR2: SGHTA, FQGNSA. CDR3 protein: CASSALPGGGRTEAFF. In DNA, the CDR3 is TGTGCCAGCAGCGCGCTTCCTGGTGGGGGCCGAACTGAAGCTTTCTTT.

The chain employs TRBV10-3 and TRBJ2-7; D unclear. The V gene lost 0 bases and the J gene lost 6 bases, with 3 bases spanning the gap. Germline loops: CDR1 ENHRY, CDR2 SYGVKD. The CDR3 spans 11 residues. This chain's CDR3 is CAISESFEQYF. The CDR3 DNA sequence: TGTGCCATCAGTGAGTCGTTCGAGCAGTACTTC.

The chain uses TRBV20-1 and TRBJ2-7, with TRBD2 matching over 7 bases. Germline-derived CDR1 and CDR2 are DFQATT and SNEGSKA (reference sequence). The CDR3 is made up of 14 amino acids. Trimming took 6 bases from V and 2 from J; bases not matched to a gene: 10. The CDR3 loop reads CSASGGAGPYEQYF. The CDR3, as DNA: TGCAGTGCAAGCGGCGGAGCGGGGCCCTACGAGCAGTACTTC.

The chain joins TRBV5-1 to TRBJ1-2; no definite D call. The CDR3 totals 14 residues. The V gene lost 0 bases and the J gene lost 3 bases, with 9 bases spanning the gap. Germline V gene data show CDR1 as SGHRS and CDR2 as YFSETQ. CDR3: CASSLARSDYGYTF. DNA of the CDR3: TGCGCCAGCAGCTTGGCACGTTCAGACTATGGCTACACCTTC. Using reference TRBV5-1 and TRBJ1-2 for the parts outside the CDR3, the full variable domain is KAGVTQTPRYLIKTRGQQVTLSCSPISGHRSVSWYQQTPGQGLQFLFEYFSETQRNKGNFPGRFSGRQFSNSRSEMNVSTLELGDSALYLCASSLARSDYGYTFGSGTRLTVV.

The chain employs TRBV4-3 and TRBJ2-1; D is possibly TRBD1 (5 bases). The CDR3 is 14 amino acids. Per the germline V gene, CDR1 is LGHNA and CDR2 is YSLEER. Trimming removed 3 bases at V and 9 bases at J, with 15 bases between. The CDR3 region has the DNA TGCGCCAGCAGCCACCCGCAGGGCGCAAGTGAGCAGTTCTTC. It specifies CASSHPQGASEQFF.

In this sample, this clonotype turned up a few times. This rearrangement joins TRBV3-1 to TRBJ1-5; D possibly corresponds to TRBD1 (6 bases). Germline CDR1 and CDR2: LGHDT and YNNKEL (reference sequence). Trimming removed 3 bases at V and 7 bases at J, with 10 bases between. The CDR3 covers 13 residues. CDR3 sequence reads: CASSQGAEQPQHF. The CDR3, as DNA: TGTGCCAGCAGCCAGGGGGCAGAGCAGCCCCAGCATTTT.

The chain uses TRBV7-2 and TRBJ2-5; possibly TRBD2 for D (6 bases). V was pared by 2 bases and J by 11 bases, with 18 bases between. In germline, CDR1 is SGHTA, CDR2 FQGNSA. The CDR3 runs 14 residues. The CDR3 nucleotides are TGTGCCAGCAGCTTATTACCTAGCGACGGTTTTCAGTACTTC. Encoded protein: CASSLLPSDGFQYF.

The chain links TRBV5-1 to TRBJ2-7; a weak D match, TRBD2 (5 bases). V shed 4 bases and J shed 3 bases, with 11 bases lying between them. CDR3 size: 13 residues. The V gene's germline CDR1 is SGHRS and CDR2 YFSETQ. The CDR3, as DNA: TGCGCCAGCAGCCCTACACTAGGCTACGAGCAGTACTTC. Amino acids: CASSPTLGYEQYF.

The chain employs TRBV12-3 or TRBV12-4 and TRBJ2-2, with no clear D. This CDR3 has 13 residues. The V gene lost 5 bases and the J gene lost 3 bases, with 7 bases spanning the gap. The CDR3 loop is CASSRRDTGELFF. In nucleotides, the CDR3 is TGTGCCAGCAGTCGAAGGGACACCGGGGAGCTGTTTTTT.

The V gene is TRBV20-1, the J gene TRBJ2-2; TRBD2 agrees at 12 bases. Losses at the gene ends were 5 bases for V and 0 bases for J; bases not matched to a gene: 4. Germline V gene sequence: CDR1 DFQATT, CDR2 SNEGSKA (reference sequence). This CDR3 contains 16 residues. DNA for the CDR3: TGCAGTGCTTTGCTAGCGGGGGGGACGAACACCGGGGAGCTGTTTTTT. Its translation is CSALLAGGTNTGELFF.

This clonotype was seen only a few times. This sequence joins TRBV9 and TRBJ2-3; D unclear. The CDR3 sequence is 14 residues long. V gave up 1 base and J gave up 3 bases, with 9 bases separating them. Germline V CDR1 and CDR2: SGDLS, YYNGEE. For the CDR3, the DNA is TGTGCCAGCAGCGTAAGTGGAGCGACAGATACGCAGTATTTT. Its translation: CASSVSGATDTQYF.

The chain has TRBV24-1 and TRBJ2-2; no firm D call. Germline loops: CDR1 KGHDR, CDR2 SFDVKD. The CDR3 contains 13 residues. Deletions cut 3 bases from V and 1 base from J, with 2 bases between. For the CDR3, the DNA is TGTGCCACCAGTGATATGAACACCGGGGAGCTGTTTTTT. Translation: CATSDMNTGELFF.

The chain recombines TRBV2 with TRBJ2-1; D not certain. V lost 7 bases, J lost 0 bases, and 7 bases lay in between. CDR3 size: 13 residues. Germline lookup yields CDR1 SNHLY and CDR2 FYNNEI. CDR3: CASTPSSYNEQFF. In DNA, the CDR3 is TGTGCCAGCACTCCTAGCTCCTACAATGAGCAGTTCTTC.

The chain joins TRBV9 to TRBJ2-5, with TRBD2 identical over 12 bases. The germline gives CDR1 SGDLS, CDR2 YYNGEE. J lost 5 bases, V lost 4 bases, and 9 bases had no gene match. This CDR3 comprises 16 residues. CDR3 region: CASSSRLAGARETQYF. The CDR3 coding sequence is TGTGCCAGCAGCTCCCGACTAGCGGGAGCGAGGGAGACCCAGTACTTC.

This clonotype was picked up a small number of times. This chain links TRBV2 with TRBJ1-2; tentatively, D is TRBD1 (6 bases). CDR3 length: 13 amino acids. Germline V gene sequence: CDR1 SNHLY, CDR2 FYNNEI. Between the trimmed V and J ends, which lost 1 base and 9 bases, there was a span of 12 bases. CDR3 bases: TGTGCCAGCAGTGAAGAGGGGGTCTTGAGCTACACCTTC. Translation: CASSEEGVLSYTF.

The table lists this clonotype with a few counts. The chain links TRBV29-1 to TRBJ2-5, with 10 bases lining up with TRBD2. The J segment lost 5 bases and the V segment lost 3 bases, leaving 21 bases of the junction unmatched. The CDR3 spans 19 residues. The germline CDR1 and CDR2 sequences are SQVTM and ANQGSEA. Written as DNA, the CDR3 is TGCAGCGTTGACACTCCCTTCGGGCTAGCGGGAGATGGAGCGGAGACCCAGTACTTC. Amino acids: CSVDTPFGLAGDGAETQYF.

This sequence joins TRBV27 and TRBJ2-3; D perhaps matches TRBD1 (6 bases). The CDR3 consists of 14 residues. Germline values: CDR1 MNHEY, CDR2 SMNVEV (reference sequence). Trimming took off 6 bases at V and 2 bases at J, with 12 bases between the two ends. The CDR3 region is CASRWGRNTDTQYF. DNA for the CDR3: TGTGCCAGCAGATGGGGGCGAAACACAGATACGCAGTATTTT.

There are a few counts of this clonotype. This chain joins TRBV6-1 and TRBJ1-2, with unresolved D. V was clipped by 6 bases and J by 3 bases, with 5 bases between them. Germline V lookup: CDR1 MNHNS, CDR2 SASEGT. The CDR3 runs to 11 residues. CDR3 protein: CASRDYYGYTF. Written as DNA, the CDR3 is TGTGCCAGCAGGGATTACTATGGCTACACCTTC.

This clonotype has just a few counts. The chain couples TRBV6-5 to TRBJ1-1, with a tentative D call TRBD1 (5 bases). The germline V gene encodes CDR1 MNHEY and CDR2 SVGAGI. The CDR3 totals 14 residues. V lost 0 bases to trimming and J lost 3 bases, with 8 bases between them. CDR3: CASSYSWGDTEAFF. CDR3 bases: TGTGCCAGCAGTTACTCATGGGGGGACACTGAAGCTTTCTTT.

A few counts support this clonotype. This chain joins TRBV21-1 and TRBJ2-2; the table's D call, TRBD2, was not checked against the DNA. TRBV21-1 is classified as a pseudogene. The CDR3 spans 15 residues. The CDR3 loop is CASSELAAPTGELFF. As DNA, the CDR3 is TGTGCCAGCAGCGAACTAGCGGCCCCTACCGGGGAGCTGTTTTTT.

The chain has TRBV20-1 and TRBJ2-1; 10 nucleotides align to TRBD1. Trimming took 3 bases from V and 5 from J; bases not matched to a gene: 7. Germline CDR1 reads DFQATT; CDR2 reads SNEGSKA (reference sequence). The CDR3 is 15 residues long. The CDR3 loop reads CSARPGTGANNEQFF. CDR3 DNA: TGCAGTGCTAGGCCCGGGACAGGGGCAAACAATGAGCAGTTCTTC.

This clonotype occurred a few times. V gene TRBV20-1 combines with J gene TRBJ2-7; a weak D match, TRBD2 (5 bases). Deletions cut 2 bases from V and 6 bases from J, with 20 bases between. From germline, CDR1 is DFQATT and CDR2 SNEGSKA (reference sequence). The CDR3 spans 15 residues. CDR3 nucleotide sequence: TGCAGTGCTAGATCCGGACTCTCCCCCCTGCCCGAGCAGTACTTC. Its protein is CSARSGLSPLPEQYF.

This clonotype has more than one count but fewer than ten. The V and J genes are TRBV20-1 and TRBJ2-1; 8 bases are a match to TRBD1. The CDR3 runs to 15 residues. After removal of 0 bases from V and 6 bases from J, the junction contained 7 bases not matched to a gene. Germline CDR1 reads DFQATT; CDR2 reads SNEGSKA (reference sequence). For the CDR3, the DNA is TGCAGTGCTAGAGATTGGCAGGGGGCCGGCAATGAGCAGTTCTTC. This encodes CSARDWQGAGNEQFF.

This chain uses TRBV7-9 with TRBJ2-1, with D possibly being TRBD1 (5 bases). This CDR3 spans 15 amino acids. The germline V gene encodes CDR1 SEHNR and CDR2 FQNEAQ (reference sequence). Trimming removed 4 bases at V and 2 bases at J, with 12 bases between. DNA of the CDR3: TGTGCCAGCAGCTCTCAGGGAAAAGCCTACAATGAGCAGTTCTTC. Its translation is CASSSQGKAYNEQFF.

The chain has TRBV10-3 and TRBJ1-1; D gene ambiguous. Trimming took 0 bases from V and 4 from J, leaving 3 bases between them. This CDR3 has 12 residues. Per germline, CDR1 ENHRY and CDR2 SYGVKD. The CDR3 is CAISESFTEAFF. CDR3 DNA sequence: TGTGCCATCAGTGAGTCTTTCACTGAAGCTTTCTTT.